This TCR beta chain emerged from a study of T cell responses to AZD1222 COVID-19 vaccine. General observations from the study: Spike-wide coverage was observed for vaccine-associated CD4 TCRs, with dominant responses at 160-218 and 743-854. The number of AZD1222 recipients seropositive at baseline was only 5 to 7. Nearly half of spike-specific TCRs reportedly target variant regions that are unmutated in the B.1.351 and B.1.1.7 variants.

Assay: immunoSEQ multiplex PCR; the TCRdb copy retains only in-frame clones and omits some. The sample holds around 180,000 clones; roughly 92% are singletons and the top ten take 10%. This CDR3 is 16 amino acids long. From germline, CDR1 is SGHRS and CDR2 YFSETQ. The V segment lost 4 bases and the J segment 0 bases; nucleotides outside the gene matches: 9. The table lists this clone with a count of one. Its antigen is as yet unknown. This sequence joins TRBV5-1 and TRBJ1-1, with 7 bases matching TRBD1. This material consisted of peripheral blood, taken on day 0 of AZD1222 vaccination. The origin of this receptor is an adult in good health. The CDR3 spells CASSPYRQGLNTEAFF. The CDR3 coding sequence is TGCGCCAGCAGCCCGTATCGACAGGGACTGAACACTGAAGCTTTCTTT.